This TCR beta chain comes out of a study of T cell responses to AZD1222 COVID-19 vaccine. The CDR3 covers 15 residues. Between the trimmed V and J ends, which lost 3 bases and 4 bases, there was a span of 12 bases. Germline V gene data show CDR1 as SGHAT and CDR2 as FQNNGV. Clones were read by immunoSEQ multiplex PCR, and TCRdb kept only the in-frame ones, dropping some. The table lists 84,000 or so clones, approximately 89% of them singletons. The source is an adult in good health. The source material was peripheral blood, sampled on day 0 of AZD1222 vaccination. J is TRBJ2-2 and V is TRBV11-2; D could derive from TRBD1 or TRBD2 (6 bases each). CDR3 protein: CASSFVRGATGELFF. CDR3 nucleotides: TGTGCCAGCAGCTTCGTAAGGGGGGCCACCGGGGAGCTGTTTTTT.